This TCR beta chain was captured by sequencing in a study of shared clonotypes between healthy human individuals. Study in general: The study drew on a couple of women and a few men aged 18 to 49 as donors.

The V gene's germline CDR1 is MNHEY and CDR2 SVGAGI. The CDR3 is made up of 14 amino acids. J was trimmed by 0 bases and V by 10 bases; bases with no gene match: 8. Methods used by the authors: From ImmunoSEQ came sequences covering only the junction and carrying no quality scores, so filtering differed. TCRdb's table, derived via immunoSEQ multiplex PCR, lists solely in-frame clones and lacks some. For V, J and clone size, that table is used; D and trimming come from the DNA. The data contain 400,000 to 600,000 clones, roughly 95% of them singletons. With respect to this clone: Its antigen is as yet unknown.

Study findings and constraints: Four donors held 4.5% to 5% of naive CD4 clonotypes in common.

The rearrangement links TRBV6-5 to TRBJ2-7; TRBD2 aligns across 8 bases. The specimen sequenced was naive CD4+ T cells sorted from blood. The subset was: CD45RA+ positively selected. The clonotype was recovered from a woman aged 25 to 39 in good health. The CDR3 region has the DNA TGTGCCACCCTGAAGAGCGGGAGCTCCTACGAGCAGTACTTC. Its protein is CATLKSGSSYEQYF.